This TCR beta chain was documented in a study of siplizumab effects on memory and regulatory T cells. Clones were read by immunoSEQ multiplex PCR, and TCRdb kept only the in-frame ones, dropping some. This sample has about 100,000 clones, with roughly 92% found just once. Study conclusions and caveats: An assignable phenotype, naive or memory, was missing from roughly 78-96% of proliferating CD4+ or CD8+ clones. The suppressive capacity of proliferating Tregs from siplizumab cultures remained unconfirmed. A minor share of alloreactive clones matched unstimulated subsets. Siplizumab, the agent tested, significantly reduced alloreactive sequences traceable to unstimulated CD4+ memory cells.

Details on this clone: What it binds is not known.

The clonotype comes from a human donor in good health. Specimen: CD4+ T cells sorted from blood.

Here the CDR3 DNA reads TGTGCCAGCAGTTATCGGCCAGGCTACGAGCAGTACTTC. Translation: CASSYRPGYEQYF. This chain connects TRBV6-5 to TRBJ2-7; no firm D call. The V gene's germline CDR1 is MNHEY and CDR2 SVGAGI. CDR3 size: 13 residues. V was shortened by 3 bases and J by 3 bases, with 9 bases between the two germline ends.